This T cell receptor beta chain was profiled in a study of blood T cell repertoires in COVID-19. Clones were sequenced by immunoSEQ multiplex PCR, and TCRdb holds only the in-frame ones, with some missing. Here the sample spans tens of thousands of clones, 85% to 90% being singletons. The material sequenced was peripheral blood. This clonotype originated in a woman in her seventies with acute or convalescent COVID-19.

CDR3 bases: TGTGCCAGCAGAGCGGGAGGGACCGGAGGGGGCAATCAGCCCCAGCATTTT. Translated, it gives CASRAGGTGGGNQPQHF. This sequence joins TRBV2 and TRBJ1-5; maybe TRBD1 (5 bases). CDR3 length: 17 residues. Trimming cost V 6 bases and J 2 bases, with 20 bases left between them. Germline V gene lookup returns CDR1 SNHLY and CDR2 FYNNEI. The whole variable domain, remainder taken from reference TRBV2 and TRBJ1-5, is EPEVTQTPSHQVTQMGQEVILRCVPISNHLYFYWYRQILGQKVEFLVSFYNNEISEKSEIFDDQFSVERPDGSNFTLKIRSTKLEDSAMYFCASRAGGTGGGNQPQHFGDGTRLSIL.